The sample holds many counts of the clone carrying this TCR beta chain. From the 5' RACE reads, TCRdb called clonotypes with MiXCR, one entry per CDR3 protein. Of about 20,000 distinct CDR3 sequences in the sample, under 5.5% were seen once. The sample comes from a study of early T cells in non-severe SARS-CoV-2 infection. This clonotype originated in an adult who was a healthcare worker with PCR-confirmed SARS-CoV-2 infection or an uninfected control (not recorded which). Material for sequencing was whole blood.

The CDR3 region is CASSQFTVQETQYF. CDR3 sequence (DNA): TGTGCCAGCAGCCAATTTACCGTCCAAGAGACCCAGTACTTC. This chain uses TRBV14 with TRBJ2-5; no firm D call. V was cut by 2 bases and J by 1 base, with 8 bases left in between. CDR3 length: 14 amino acids. Per germline, CDR1 SGHDN and CDR2 FVKESK.